Below are 9 T cell receptor beta chains sequenced from a single sample in a study of T cell responses to AZD1222 COVID-19 vaccine. Sequencing was performed with immunoSEQ multiplex PCR; in TCRdb, only in-frame clones are kept and a portion is missing. The profile shows under 200,000 clones, roughly 90% of them singletons. This specimen was peripheral blood, taken on day 0 of AZD1222 vaccination. These TCRs come from an adult in good health.

In its sample, this clone was seen once. The J gene is TRBJ2-3, the V gene TRBV6-2 or TRBV6-3; no clear D. Trimming took 5 bases from V and 2 from J, leaving 11 bases between them. In germline, CDR1 is MNHEY, CDR2 SVGEGT. There are 14 residues in the CDR3. CDR3 loop: CASSAGMSTDTQYF. The CDR3 DNA sequence: TGTGCCAGCAGTGCAGGCATGTCCACAGATACGCAGTATTTT.

V usage is TRBV5-1 and J usage is TRBJ1-1; tentative D call: TRBD1 (5 bases). CDR1 and CDR2 (germline): SGHRS, YFSETQ. CDR3 length: 18 amino acids. Trimming stripped 0 bases from V and 1 base from J, with 19 bases between. CDR3 DNA sequence: TGCGCCAGCAGCTTGGCTCCGGGACTCCGGCGCGGGAACACTGAAGCTTTCTTT. This gives the protein CASSLAPGLRRGNTEAFF.

The chain combines TRBV7-9 with TRBJ2-2, with TRBD1 matching over 7 bases. V trimming: 2 bases; J trimming: 4 bases; junction bases outside the gene matches: 7. The CDR3 length is 16 residues. Germline V gene sequence: CDR1 SEHNR, CDR2 FQNEAQ (reference sequence). The CDR3 bases are TGTGCCAGCAGCTTACCCCCGACAGGGACCACCGGGGAGCTGTTTTTT. Protein sequence: CASSLPPTGTTGELFF.

This chain connects TRBV7-8 to TRBJ1-2; D call uncertain. Germline V gene sequence: CDR1 SGHVS, CDR2 FQNEAQ. Trimming cost V 0 bases and J 8 bases, with 13 bases left between them. The CDR3 runs to 14 residues. CDR3 nucleotides: TGTGCCAGCAGCTTAGCGGAAGGCCCCTGGGGCTACACCTTC. Amino acids: CASSLAEGPWGYTF.

The V gene is TRBV29-1, the J gene TRBJ1-5; a possible D gene is TRBD1 (6 bases). Germline CDR1 is SQVTM and CDR2 is ANQGSEA. This CDR3 region has 14 residues. Trimming pared 4 bases from V and 0 bases from J, leaving 10 bases between. CDR3 protein: CSVGSGVSNQPQHF. The CDR3 DNA follows: TGCAGCGTTGGATCAGGGGTTAGCAATCAGCCCCAGCATTTT.

CDR3 nucleotides: TGTGCCAGCAGCCCGCCCGTTAATGAGCAGTTCTTC. Amino acids: CASSPPVNEQFF. The rearrangement links TRBV7-9 to TRBJ2-1, with D hard to call. The germline V gene has CDR1 SEHNR and CDR2 FQNEAQ (reference sequence). V was clipped by 5 bases and J by 7 bases, with 9 bases between them. This CDR3 spans 12 amino acids.

V gene TRBV28 combines with J gene TRBJ2-6; D not certain. Germline loops: CDR1 MDHEN, CDR2 SYDVKM. Trimming removed 6 bases at V and 1 base at J, with 13 bases between. The CDR3 is made up of 16 amino acids. The CDR3: CASRKEVGSGANVLTF. Written as DNA, the CDR3 is TGTGCCAGCAGGAAAGAGGTGGGATCTGGGGCCAACGTCCTGACTTTC.

The rearrangement joins TRBV5-1 to TRBJ2-7; D assignment may be TRBD1 or TRBD2 (5 bases each). The CDR3 has 14 amino acids. V lost 5 bases and J 5 bases, leaving 17 bases between the germline ends. Germline CDR1 and CDR2: SGHRS and YFSETQ. CDR3 nucleotide sequence: TGCGCCAGCAGTTTAGGGGACCCAGCCAACGAGCAGTACTTC. Amino acids: CASSLGDPANEQYF.

The J gene is TRBJ1-2, the V gene TRBV12-3 or TRBV12-4, with 9 positions matching TRBD1. This CDR3 has 12 amino acids. The trim removed 5 bases at V and 7 bases at J, leaving 2 bases unmatched. The CDR3 sequence is CASSTGGVGYTF. The DNA for the CDR3 is TGTGCCAGCAGTACAGGGGGCGTTGGCTACACCTTC.